The T cell receptor beta chain under discussion was sequenced for a study of immune cell composition in non-small cell lung cancer. As concerns this clone: Its antigen remains unknown.

Notes on the study in general: Approximately 73% of squamous and approximately 30% of adenocarcinoma cases had tumour-associated clones >0.5%.

Normal lung was taken at the farthest possible site, at least 3 cm from tumour. Method: immunoSEQ multiplex PCR; TCRdb's copy keeps in-frame clones and lacks some. Altogether 7,500 to 10,000 clones are present, roughly 80% being singletons, with the ten largest covering around 13%. In germline, CDR1 is GTSNPN, CDR2 SVGIG (reference sequence). V was clipped by 2 bases and J by 6 bases, with 11 bases between them. There are 13 residues in the CDR3. This sequence was found in a human donor with non-small cell lung cancer. The sequencing sample was made of non-adjacent lung tissue. The V call is TRBV30, the J call TRBJ1-5; no reliable D call. CDR3 residues: CAWSRGFGQPQHF. CDR3 coding DNA: TGTGCCTGGAGTCGGGGATTTGGTCAGCCCCAGCATTTT.